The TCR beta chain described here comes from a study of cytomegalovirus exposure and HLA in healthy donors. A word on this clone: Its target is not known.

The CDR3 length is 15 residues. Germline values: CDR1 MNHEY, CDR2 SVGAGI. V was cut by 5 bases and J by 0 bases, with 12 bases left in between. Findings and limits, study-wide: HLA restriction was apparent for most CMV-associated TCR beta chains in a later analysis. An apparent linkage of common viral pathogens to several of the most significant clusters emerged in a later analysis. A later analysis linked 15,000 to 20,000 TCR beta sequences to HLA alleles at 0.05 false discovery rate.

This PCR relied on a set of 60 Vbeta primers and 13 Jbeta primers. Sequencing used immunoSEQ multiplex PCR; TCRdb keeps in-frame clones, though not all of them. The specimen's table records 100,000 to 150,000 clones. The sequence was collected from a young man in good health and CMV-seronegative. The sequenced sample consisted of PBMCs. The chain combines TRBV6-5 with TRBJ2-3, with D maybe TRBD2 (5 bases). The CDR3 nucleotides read TGTGCCAGCAGTCCGGACTGGGCTAGCACAGATACGCAGTATTTT. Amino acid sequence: CASSPDWASTDTQYF.